Listed here is a single TCR beta chain. Antigen: not known. Library construction for TCR beta used iRepertoire HTBI primers and Arm-PCR of CDR3 regions. MiXCR, applied by TCRdb to the multiplex PCR reads, yields one record per CDR3 protein. The repertoire includes around 450,000 distinct CDR3 sequences, around 16% of them detected once, and roughly 7.7% sits in the top ten. Time point reported: newly diagnosed GD, antithyroid drugs for less than 3 months. Following extraction of RNA from PBMCs, that RNA was used to make the TCR library. The data belong to a study of regulatory T cells in long-lasting Graves disease. Study details: Recently diagnosed Graves' patients had received antithyroid drugs for under 3 months. Overall study findings and caveats: New patients shared some 970 public clonotypes, fewer than the 2,500 to 3,500 shared by persistent patients. Only peripheral blood was studied, not thyroid tissue.

This same sample was also taken into another study, of T cells in Graves' hyperthyroidism and ophthalmopathy. That report notes: In the first-round RT-PCR of the TCR CDR3, the HTBI primer set was used.

This specimen was peripheral blood mononuclear cells (PBMCs), taken at new diagnosis, from a patient treated with antithyroid drugs. This TCR derives from a woman aged 40 to 50 with Graves disease.

The CDR3 nucleotides are TGTGCCAGCAGCTTACAGCCAGCCTACGAGCAGTACTTC. This translates into CASSLQPAYEQYF. The gene calls are TRBV7-2 and TRBJ2-7; the D is unclear. The CDR3 runs to 13 residues. CDR1 SGHTA and CDR2 FQGNSA come from the germline V gene. Trimming removed 2 bases at V and 2 bases at J, with 7 bases between.